This T cell receptor (beta chain) was profiled in a study of blood T cell repertoires in COVID-19. Study summary: The cDNA or gDNA used as material had been derived from T cells, B-cell-depleted T cells, or PBMCs.

Produced via immunoSEQ multiplex PCR; TCRdb's table is partial and in-frame only. The table has about 130,000 clones, 85% seen once. V gave up 4 bases and J gave up 10 bases; unmatched junction bases: 15. The germline gives CDR1 SGHTA, CDR2 FQGNSA. The CDR3 contains 16 residues. The clonotype originates from a woman older than 75 with acute or convalescent COVID-19. The chain is built from TRBV7-2 and TRBJ1-4; 7 nucleotides agree with TRBD1. Sequenced: peripheral blood. CDR3 sequence: CASSYIGTVDNRKLFF. In DNA form, the CDR3 reads TGTGCCAGCAGCTACATAGGGACAGTAGATAACCGAAAACTGTTTTTT.